The clone carrying this TCR beta chain was detected only a few times. The antigen is unknown. The entirety of the isolated RNA underwent reverse transcription, so expressed TCRB transcripts were sequenced. Repertoires were generated with immunoSEQ multiplex PCR, while TCRdb's copy carries only in-frame clones and drops some. The repertoire holds around 100,000 clones, with roughly 28% as singletons. The data stem from a study of beta chain features in type 1 diabetes. The wider study: The samples had more than 95 million sorted cells examined in all. Study-wide results and limits: All four CD4+ subsets of Type 1 diabetes patients contained TCRB CDR3s that were moderately but significantly shorter. HLA effects on TCRB rearrangement stayed unresolved here. It was among patients, rather than healthy donors, that naive, central memory and Treg TCRB repertoires appeared more similar. When cDNA is sequenced, cells with high TCR expression could be over-represented.

The germline gives CDR1 SGHTA, CDR2 FQGNSA. The V gene end was trimmed by 6 bases and the J gene end by 2 bases; junction bases not matched to a gene: 7. CDR3 length: 15 amino acids. V is TRBV7-2 and J is TRBJ2-1, with 7 nucleotides matching TRBD1. This clonotype was sampled from a woman between 18 and 29 years old with type 1 diabetes. Sequenced material: central memory CD4+ T cells from blood. In DNA form, the CDR3 reads TGTGCCAGCAGTCCATGGACAGGCACCTACAATGAGCAGTTCTTC. Its translation is CASSPWTGTYNEQFF. Together with reference TRBV7-2 and TRBJ2-1, the CDR3 gives the full variable domain: GAGVSQSPSNKVTEKGKDVELRCDPISGHTALYWYRQSLGQGLEFLIYFQGNSAPDKSGLPSDRFSAERTGGSVSTLTIQRTQQEDSAVYLCASSPWTGTYNEQFFGPGTRLTVL.